This T cell receptor (beta chain) is drawn from a study of tumor-infiltrating lymphocytes in primary liver carcinoma. Study-level information: Lesions, classed as T1-T3 N0M0, spanned about 4 to 11 cm across. There were roughly 3.65 to 7.5 million productive TCRbeta reads per sample, a yield similar across tissue types. Study-wide results and limits: Lesser overlap characterized tumor-adjacent and tumor-blood pairs relative to tumor region pairs.

A remark on this clonotype: The antigen is not known. One end of the junction does not line up with germline, which may come from a read error.

In addition to blood RNA drawn from unsorted whole blood, germline DNA was extracted. In advance of surgery, around 4 milliliters of peripheral blood were collected. Production of TCR beta cDNA used approximately 0.45 ug total RNA together with a constant-region primer. A slightly modified ARM-PCR protocol with three nested multiplex PCR rounds produced these TCR beta libraries. Use of TRBV1-TRBV30 forward primers with a C-beta reverse primer characterized the first two PCR rounds, which lasted about 10 cycles each. TCRdb re-derived calls from the multiplex PCR reads in MiXCR, one entry per CDR3 protein. The profile shows fewer than 250,000 distinct CDR3 sequences, less than 65% of them singletons. Looked up from germline, CDR1 is SGHAT and CDR2 is FQNNGV. The length of the CDR3 is 17 residues.

The chain is built from TRBV11-2 and TRBJ2-7, with TRBD1 matching 8 bases. Sequenced: peripheral blood. The source of this sequence is an older woman with primary liver carcinoma and hepatitis B virus infection. The CDR3 sequence is CASSLGLNRGSSHEQYF. The CDR3 DNA follows: TGCGCCAGCAGCTTAGGACTTAACAGGGGGAGCTCCCACGAGCAGTACTTC.